This TCR beta chain was sequenced for a study of identical twins. Study-level points and caveats: Insertions ran lower in abundant cord blood beta clonotypes, though not in memory repertoires.

CDR3 length: 15 residues. Germline CDR1 DFQATT, CDR2 SNEGSKA (reference sequence). Unmatched junction bases numbered 13, after V lost 7 bases and J lost 8 bases. TCRdb reprocessed the 5' RACE reads via MiXCR and lists one record per CDR3 protein. The table has some 560,000 distinct CDR3 sequences, approximately 9.6% seen once; the top ten hold around 3.2%. To note about this clonotype: Its target is unknown.

These data were also filed under a second study, of yellow fever vaccine responses in identical twins.

The chain combines TRBV20-1 with TRBJ1-4; 10 bases are a match to TRBD1. Source material: PBMCs. This TCR derives from a woman aged 18-35 years in good health. Here the CDR3 DNA reads TGCAGTGGATCGTCCCCGGGACAGGGGAGGGAAAAACTGTTTTTT. Protein product: CSGSSPGQGREKLFF.